These T cell receptor beta chains were read from a single sample in a study of OX40 agonist ivuxolimab in advanced cancers. Measured with immunoSEQ multiplex PCR; TCRdb has only the in-frame clones, and not every one. Seen here are 90,000 to 95,000 clones, 80% to 90% observed once, and the top ten hold 1.1%. The material was CD4+ or CD8+ T cells sorted from blood, obtained in a trial of the OX40 agonist ivuxolimab. The receptors come from an adult with an advanced solid tumor such as melanoma, head and neck, liver or kidney cancer. CDR3s include the opening cysteine and the closing phenylalanine or tryptophan. D genes are given only for firm matches.

D gene: .
V gene: TRBV7-3
J gene: TRBJ2-3
CDR3 protein: CASSPGSGQVDTQYF
CDR3 DNA: TGTGCCAGCAGCCCAGGTAGCGGACAGGTAGATACGCAGTATTTT

D gene: TRBD1
V gene: TRBV6-4
J gene: TRBJ1-4
CDR3 protein: CASSLGTATNEKLFF
CDR3 DNA: TGTGCCAGCAGCCTTGGGACAGCAACTAATGAAAAACTGTTTTTT

D gene: .
V gene: TRBV19
J gene: TRBJ1-2
CDR3 protein: CASTPGVGGYYGYTF
CDR3 DNA: TGTGCCAGTACCCCTGGCGTCGGCGGATACTATGGCTACACCTTC

D gene: .
V gene: TRBV7-2
J gene: TRBJ1-1
CDR3 protein: CASSLDRNTEAFF
CDR3 DNA: TGTGCCAGCAGCTTAGACAGGAACACTGAAGCTTTCTTT

D gene: .
V gene: TRBV14
J gene: TRBJ2-1
CDR3 protein: CASSQEKPYVGNEQFF
CDR3 DNA: TGTGCCAGCAGCCAAGAGAAACCTTACGTGGGCAATGAGCAGTTCTTC

D gene: .
V gene: TRBV28
J gene: TRBJ1-1
CDR3 protein: CASSPSGGGNTEAFF
CDR3 DNA: TGTGCCAGCAGTCCGTCCGGGGGGGGGAACACTGAAGCTTTCTTT

D gene: TRBD2
V gene: TRBV7-8
J gene: TRBJ2-1
CDR3 protein: CASSFSGQYNEQFF
CDR3 DNA: TGTGCCAGCAGCTTTAGCGGGCAGTACAATGAGCAGTTCTTC

D gene: .
V gene: TRBV6-1
J gene: TRBJ2-5
CDR3 protein: CASMTGLGETQYF
CDR3 DNA: TGTGCCAGCATGACGGGTCTGGGTGAGACCCAGTACTTC

D gene: .
V gene: TRBV4-1
J gene: TRBJ2-3
CDR3 protein: CASSQATPGTDTQYF
CDR3 DNA: TGCGCCAGCAGCCAGGCAACTCCGGGCACAGATACGCAGTATTTT

D gene: TRBD1
V gene: TRBV2
J gene: TRBJ1-1
CDR3 protein: CASRGQANTEAFF
CDR3 DNA: TGTGCCAGCAGAGGACAGGCGAACACTGAAGCTTTCTTT

D gene: TRBD1
V gene: TRBV7-9
J gene: TRBJ2-2
CDR3 protein: CASHTPGQGGTGELFF
CDR3 DNA: TGTGCCAGCCACACCCCGGGACAGGGGGGGACCGGGGAGCTGTTTTTT

D gene: .
V gene: TRBV7-2
J gene: TRBJ1-2
CDR3 protein: CASSEGTRANYGYTF
CDR3 DNA: TGTGCCAGCAGCGAAGGGACACGAGCTAACTATGGCTACACCTTC